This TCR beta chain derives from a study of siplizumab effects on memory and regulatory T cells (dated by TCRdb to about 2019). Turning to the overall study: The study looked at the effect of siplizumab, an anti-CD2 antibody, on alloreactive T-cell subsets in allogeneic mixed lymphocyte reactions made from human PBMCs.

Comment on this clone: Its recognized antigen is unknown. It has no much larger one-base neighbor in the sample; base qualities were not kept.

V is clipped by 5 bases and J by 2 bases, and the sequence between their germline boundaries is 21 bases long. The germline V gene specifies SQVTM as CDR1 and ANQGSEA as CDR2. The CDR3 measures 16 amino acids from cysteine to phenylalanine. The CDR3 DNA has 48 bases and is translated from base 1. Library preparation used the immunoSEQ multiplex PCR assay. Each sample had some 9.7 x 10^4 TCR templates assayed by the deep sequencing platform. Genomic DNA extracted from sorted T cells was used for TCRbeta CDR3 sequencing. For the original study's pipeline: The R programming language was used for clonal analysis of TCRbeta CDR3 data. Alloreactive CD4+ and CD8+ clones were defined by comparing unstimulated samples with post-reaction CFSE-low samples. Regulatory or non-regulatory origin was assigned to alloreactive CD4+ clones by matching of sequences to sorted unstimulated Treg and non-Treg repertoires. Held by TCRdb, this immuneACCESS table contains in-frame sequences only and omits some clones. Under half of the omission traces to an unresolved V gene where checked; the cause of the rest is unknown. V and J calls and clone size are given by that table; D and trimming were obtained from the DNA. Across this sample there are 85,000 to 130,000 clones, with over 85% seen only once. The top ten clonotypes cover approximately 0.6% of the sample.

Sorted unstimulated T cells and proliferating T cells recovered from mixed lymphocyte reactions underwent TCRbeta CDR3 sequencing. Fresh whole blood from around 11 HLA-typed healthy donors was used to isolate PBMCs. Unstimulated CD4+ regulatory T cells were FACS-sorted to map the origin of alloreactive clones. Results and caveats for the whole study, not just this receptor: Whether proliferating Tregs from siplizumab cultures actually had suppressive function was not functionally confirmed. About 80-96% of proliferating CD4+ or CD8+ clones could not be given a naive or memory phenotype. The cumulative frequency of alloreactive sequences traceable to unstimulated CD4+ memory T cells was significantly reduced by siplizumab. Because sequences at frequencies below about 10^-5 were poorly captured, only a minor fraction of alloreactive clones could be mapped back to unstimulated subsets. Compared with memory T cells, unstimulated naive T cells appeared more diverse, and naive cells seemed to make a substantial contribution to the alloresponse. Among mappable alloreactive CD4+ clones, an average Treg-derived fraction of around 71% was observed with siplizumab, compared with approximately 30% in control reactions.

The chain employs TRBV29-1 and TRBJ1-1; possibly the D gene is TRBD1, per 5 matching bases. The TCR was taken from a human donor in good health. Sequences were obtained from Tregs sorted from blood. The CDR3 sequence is CSVKPPGGVLNTEAFF. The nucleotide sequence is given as TGCAGCGTTAAGCCCCCTGGGGGGGTATTAAACACTGAAGCTTTCTTT.